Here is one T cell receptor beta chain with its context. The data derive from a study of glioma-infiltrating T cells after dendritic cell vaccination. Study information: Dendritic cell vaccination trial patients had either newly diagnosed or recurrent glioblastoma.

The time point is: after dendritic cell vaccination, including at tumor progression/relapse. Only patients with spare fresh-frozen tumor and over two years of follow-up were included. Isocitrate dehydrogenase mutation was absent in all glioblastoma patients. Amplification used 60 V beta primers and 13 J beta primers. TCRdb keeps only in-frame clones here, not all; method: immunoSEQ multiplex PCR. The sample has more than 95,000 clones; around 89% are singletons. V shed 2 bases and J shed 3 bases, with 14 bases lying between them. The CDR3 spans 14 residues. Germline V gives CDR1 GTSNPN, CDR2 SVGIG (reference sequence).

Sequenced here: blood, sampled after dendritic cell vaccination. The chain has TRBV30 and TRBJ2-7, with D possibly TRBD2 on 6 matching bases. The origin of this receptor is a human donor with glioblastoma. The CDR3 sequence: CAWSFGGAGYEQYF. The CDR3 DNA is TGTGCCTGGAGTTTCGGGGGAGCGGGCTACGAGCAGTACTTC. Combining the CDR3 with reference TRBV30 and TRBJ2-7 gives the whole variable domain SQTIHQWPATLVQPVGSPLSLECTVEGTSNPNLYWYRQAAGRGLQLLFYSVGIGQISSEVPQNLSASRPQDRQFILSSKKLLLSDSGFYLCAWSFGGAGYEQYFGPGTRLTVT.